These T cell receptor beta chains were read from a single sample in a study of cytotoxic CD8 clonotypes in ibrutinib-treated CLL. Sequencing used immunoSEQ multiplex PCR; TCRdb keeps in-frame clones, though not all of them. Among 150,000 or so clones listed, more than 75% were seen once. The starting material was PBMCs, obtained after 24 months of ibrutinib treatment. These receptors originate from a human donor with chronic lymphocytic leukemia. CDR3s include the opening cysteine and the closing phenylalanine or tryptophan. D genes are given only for firm matches. Rows give clone size only sometimes, using once, few, many, or a class for an expanded clone.

len: 13
d_gene: -
j_gene: TRBJ2-7
v_gene: TRBV6-5
abundance: few
CDR3nt: TGTGCCAGCAGACCCTCGGGGGGCAACGAGCAGTACTTC
CDR3aa: CASRPSGGNEQYF

len: 12
d_gene: -
j_gene: TRBJ2-3
v_gene: TRBV5-1
abundance: -
CDR3nt: TGCGCCAGCAGCTTGGAATCGGTTACGCAGTATTTT
CDR3aa: CASSLESVTQYF

len: 16
d_gene: TRBD2
j_gene: TRBJ2-7
v_gene: TRBV7-9
abundance: few
CDR3nt: TGTGCCAGCAGCCGGATGGGAAGTAGCGGGAGTTACGAGCAGTACTTC
CDR3aa: CASSRMGSSGSYEQYF

len: 11
d_gene: TRBD2
j_gene: TRBJ2-7
v_gene: TRBV18
abundance: -
CDR3nt: TGTGCCAGCACCAGCGGGGGCGAGCAGTACTTC
CDR3aa: CASTSGGEQYF

len: 12
d_gene: -
j_gene: TRBJ2-7
v_gene: TRBV7-2
abundance: -
CDR3nt: TGTGCCAGCAGCTTAGACACTTACGAGCAGTACTTC
CDR3aa: CASSLDTYEQYF

len: 14
d_gene: -
j_gene: TRBJ2-7
v_gene: TRBV2
abundance: -
CDR3nt: TGTGCCAGCACCGCGGACGGAGGCTCCTACGAGCAGTACTTC
CDR3aa: CASTADGGSYEQYF

len: 11
d_gene: -
j_gene: TRBJ1-1
v_gene: TRBV28
abundance: many
CDR3nt: TGTGCCAGCACGGGCCCGGGGGAAGCTTTCTTT
CDR3aa: CASTGPGEAFF

len: 15
d_gene: -
j_gene: TRBJ2-6
v_gene: TRBV18
abundance: -
CDR3nt: TGTGCCAGCTCCACAGGAGACTCTGGGGCCAACGTCCTGACTTTC
CDR3aa: CASSTGDSGANVLTF

len: 14
d_gene: TRBD1
j_gene: TRBJ1-1
v_gene: TRBV18
abundance: -
CDR3nt: TGTGCCAGCGGCCCCGACAGGGAAACCACTGAAGCTTTCTTT
CDR3aa: CASGPDRETTEAFF

len: 13
d_gene: TRBD1
j_gene: TRBJ1-2
v_gene: TRBV30
abundance: -
CDR3nt: TGTGCCTGGGGACCCCAGGGGGTGGGTGGCTACACCTTC
CDR3aa: CAWGPQGVGGYTF

len: 16
d_gene: -
j_gene: TRBJ2-3
v_gene: TRBV4-3
abundance: -
CDR3nt: TGCGCCAGCAGCCAAGGCTCCGGGATTGTGCCAGATACGCAGTATTTT
CDR3aa: CASSQGSGIVPDTQYF

len: 14
d_gene: -
j_gene: TRBJ1-5
v_gene: TRBV6-5
abundance: -
CDR3nt: TGTGCCAGCAGGGAGGGGTATAGCAATCAGCCCCAGCATTTT
CDR3aa: CASREGYSNQPQHF

len: 13
d_gene: TRBD1
j_gene: TRBJ2-5
v_gene: TRBV6-1
abundance: -
CDR3nt: TGTGCCAGCAGTGCCGGGACAGGGCAGACCCAGTACTTC
CDR3aa: CASSAGTGQTQYF

len: 13
d_gene: -
j_gene: TRBJ1-1
v_gene: TRBV27
abundance: -
CDR3nt: TGTGCCAGCAGTTTATCAGGGGGGCTACTGTCTTTCTTT
CDR3aa: CASSLSGGLLSFF

len: 14
d_gene: TRBD2
j_gene: TRBJ2-1
v_gene: TRBV5-6
abundance: -
CDR3nt: TGTGCCAGCAGCTTGTCGCTAGCGGGGGGCGAGCAGTTCTTC
CDR3aa: CASSLSLAGGEQFF

len: 15
d_gene: TRBD1
j_gene: TRBJ1-1
v_gene: TRBV15
abundance: -
CDR3nt: TGTGCCACCAGCAGAGACCGACTAGGGGGCCGCGGAGCTTTCTTT
CDR3aa: CATSRDRLGGRGAFF

len: 14
d_gene: TRBD1
j_gene: TRBJ2-7
v_gene: TRBV5-1
abundance: -
CDR3nt: TGCGCCAGCAGCTTCCGGACAGGGGTTGTCGAGCAGTACTTC
CDR3aa: CASSFRTGVVEQYF

len: 13
d_gene: -
j_gene: TRBJ2-5
v_gene: TRBV19
abundance: -
CDR3nt: TGTGCCAGTAGTAGCCCTACCCGGGAGACCCAGTACTTC
CDR3aa: CASSSPTRETQYF

len: 14
d_gene: TRBD2
j_gene: TRBJ2-3
v_gene: TRBV11-2
abundance: -
CDR3nt: TGTGCCAGCGGACGGGACTATCCCACAGATACGCAGTATTTT
CDR3aa: CASGRDYPTDTQYF

len: 15
d_gene: TRBD1
j_gene: TRBJ1-6
v_gene: TRBV11-3
abundance: -
CDR3nt: TGTGCCAGCAGCTTTCGACAGGGAAGAGGTTCACCCCTCCACTTT
CDR3aa: CASSFRQGRGSPLHF

len: 15
d_gene: TRBD1
j_gene: TRBJ2-7
v_gene: TRBV27
abundance: -
CDR3nt: TGTGCCAGCAGGTTACAGGGGTTCGGGCCCTACGAGCAGTACTTC
CDR3aa: CASRLQGFGPYEQYF

len: 18
d_gene: -
j_gene: TRBJ2-2
v_gene: TRBV4-1
abundance: -
CDR3nt: TGCGCCAGCAGCCAAGATTCTGGGCTAGCGACGAACACCGGGGAGCTGTTTTTT
CDR3aa: CASSQDSGLATNTGELFF

len: 15
d_gene: TRBD1
j_gene: TRBJ1-5
v_gene: TRBV6-1
abundance: -
CDR3nt: TGTGCCAGCAGTGAAAAGGGACAGGACAATCAGCCCCAGCATTTT
CDR3aa: CASSEKGQDNQPQHF

len: 14
d_gene: -
j_gene: TRBJ2-1
v_gene: TRBV21-1
abundance: -
CDR3nt: TGTGCCAGCAGCCGGGCACCGGGGTACAATGAGCAGTTCTTC
CDR3aa: CASSRAPGYNEQFF

len: 16
d_gene: -
j_gene: TRBJ1-1
v_gene: TRBV9
abundance: few
CDR3nt: TGTGCCAGCAGCGTAGCATGGGGCAGCTCGAACACTGAAGCTTTCTTT
CDR3aa: CASSVAWGSSNTEAFF

len: 13
d_gene: -
j_gene: TRBJ2-7
v_gene: TRBV11-2
abundance: once
CDR3nt: TGTGCCAGCAGCCGCCCGGGTGTGGGGGAGCAGTACTTC
CDR3aa: CASSRPGVGEQYF

len: 15
d_gene: -
j_gene: TRBJ1-3
v_gene: TRBV5-1
abundance: -
CDR3nt: TGCGCCAGCAGCCTTGGGGGGGCCAGGTGGGACACCATATATTTT
CDR3aa: CASSLGGARWDTIYF

len: 15
d_gene: -
j_gene: TRBJ1-1
v_gene: TRBV7-9
abundance: -
CDR3nt: TGTGCCAGCAGCATCGGGGCCGTGGGGGACACTGAAGCTTTCTTT
CDR3aa: CASSIGAVGDTEAFF

len: 15
d_gene: -
j_gene: TRBJ2-5
v_gene: TRBV15
abundance: -
CDR3nt: TGTGCCACCAGCAGAGGTGGTGGGAACCAAGAGACCCAGTACTTC
CDR3aa: CATSRGGGNQETQYF

len: 18
d_gene: TRBD2
j_gene: TRBJ2-1
v_gene: TRBV28
abundance: -
CDR3nt: TGTGCCAGCAGTCAACTCGGGACTAGCGGGCCCTCCTACAATGAGCAGTTCTTC
CDR3aa: CASSQLGTSGPSYNEQFF

len: 13
d_gene: -
j_gene: TRBJ1-2
v_gene: TRBV7-2
abundance: -
CDR3nt: TGTGCCAGCAGGGGTCGGGACACCTATGGCTACACCTTC
CDR3aa: CASRGRDTYGYTF

len: 12
d_gene: -
j_gene: TRBJ1-2
v_gene: TRBV18
abundance: -
CDR3nt: TGTGCCAGCTCACCGTCAGGGGATGGCTACACCTTC
CDR3aa: CASSPSGDGYTF

len: 16
d_gene: TRBD1
j_gene: TRBJ2-7
v_gene: TRBV4-2
abundance: -
CDR3nt: TGTGCCAGCAGCCAAGAGGACAGGCAGGGCCCCTACGAGCAGTACTTC
CDR3aa: CASSQEDRQGPYEQYF

len: 13
d_gene: -
j_gene: TRBJ1-1
v_gene: TRBV2
abundance: -
CDR3nt: TGTGCCAGCAGGGACAGTTGGAACACTGAAGCTTTCTTT
CDR3aa: CASRDSWNTEAFF

len: 14
d_gene: TRBD2
j_gene: TRBJ2-7
v_gene: TRBV10-1
abundance: -
CDR3nt: TGCGCCAGCAGTTCTCTAGCGGGCCCCTACGAGCAGTACTTC
CDR3aa: CASSSLAGPYEQYF

len: 17
d_gene: TRBD1
j_gene: TRBJ1-5
v_gene: TRBV10-3
abundance: -
CDR3nt: TGTGCCATCAGTGAGTCGACTGTCGACAGGGGGCTTCAGCCCCAGCATTTT
CDR3aa: CAISESTVDRGLQPQHF

len: 11
d_gene: -
j_gene: TRBJ2-5
v_gene: TRBV7-2
abundance: -
CDR3nt: TGTGCCAGCAGCCTGGTGGGGACCCAGTACTTC
CDR3aa: CASSLVGTQYF

len: 17
d_gene: TRBD2
j_gene: TRBJ2-2
v_gene: TRBV7-9
abundance: -
CDR3nt: TGTGCCAGCGTAGGGACTAGCGGGAGAAGTAGCACCGGGGAGCTGTTTTTT
CDR3aa: CASVGTSGRSSTGELFF

len: 15
d_gene: -
j_gene: TRBJ2-6
v_gene: TRBV6-5
abundance: -
CDR3nt: TGTGCCAGCAGTAAAGGGACTCTTGGGGCCAACGTCCTGACTTTC
CDR3aa: CASSKGTLGANVLTF

len: 13
d_gene: TRBD2
j_gene: TRBJ2-7
v_gene: TRBV14
abundance: -
CDR3nt: TGTGCCAGCAGCGGGCTAGCGGGCTTCGAGCAGTACTTC
CDR3aa: CASSGLAGFEQYF

len: 15
d_gene: -
j_gene: TRBJ2-2
v_gene: TRBV2
abundance: -
CDR3nt: TGTGCCAGCGAGGCTTGGGCAGGGGTGCGCGGGGAGCTGTTTTTT
CDR3aa: CASEAWAGVRGELFF